This TCR beta chain was profiled in a study of cytomegalovirus exposure and HLA in healthy donors. A multiplex PCR was run with 60 Vbeta primers and 13 Jbeta primers. Sequencing was performed with immunoSEQ multiplex PCR; in TCRdb, only in-frame clones are kept and a portion is missing. The profile shows 120,000 or so clones, over 60% of them singletons. Study-wide results and caveats: As was reported, the HLA-A and HLA-B alleles of most subjects were accurately predicted from TCR beta sequences. A later analysis found common viral pathogens apparently linked to several of the most significant clusters.

The ends lost 4 bases at V and 6 bases at J; junction bases unmatched: 6. Germline CDR1 and CDR2: SEHNR and FQNEAQ (reference sequence). This CDR3 comprises 15 residues. Points on this clone: The antigen is undetermined.

Healthy individuals who donated bone marrow served as the donors. The sample consisted of PBMCs. The chain combines TRBV7-9 with TRBJ1-6, with TRBD1 matching 7 bases. The source of this sequence is a man aged 25 to 40 in good health and CMV-seronegative. CDR3 nucleotides: TGTGCCAGCAGCTCGACTACAGGGGTTAATTCACCCCTCCACTTT. Its protein is CASSSTTGVNSPLHF.